These T cell receptor beta chains were read from a single sample in a study of sequential checkpoint blockade in melanoma. Clones were sequenced by immunoSEQ multiplex PCR, and TCRdb holds only the in-frame ones, with some missing. The sample contains 34,000 or so clones, approximately 77% of which appear only once. The material sequenced was CD8+ T cells sorted from blood (inferred from file names), taken from a patient given nivolumab and ipilimumab in sequence. The receptors were sampled from a human donor with melanoma. Both conserved end residues are part of each CDR3. Each record gives: V gene, J gene, CDR3 protein.

V gene: TRBV19; J gene: TRBJ2-7; CDR3 protein: CASSTTGAYEQYF
V gene: TRBV14; J gene: TRBJ1-1; CDR3 protein: CASSQVGRTDEAFF
V gene: TRBV7-9; J gene: TRBJ1-1; CDR3 protein: CASSLVQGDTEAFF
V gene: TRBV5-6; J gene: TRBJ2-5; CDR3 protein: CASSLGPSGVRETQYF
V gene: TRBV16; J gene: TRBJ2-2; CDR3 protein: CASSLLGTGGSGELFF
V gene: TRBV5-1; J gene: TRBJ2-7; CDR3 protein: CASSLDRAKNEQYF
V gene: TRBV5-1; J gene: TRBJ1-1; CDR3 protein: CASSWTGALNTEAFF
V gene: TRBV5-1; J gene: TRBJ2-2; CDR3 protein: CASSPYLRGGTGELFF
V gene: TRBV4-3; J gene: TRBJ2-7; CDR3 protein: CASSQGTDTSYEQYF
V gene: TRBV10-3; J gene: TRBJ2-1; CDR3 protein: CAISEVQLTGQFF
V gene: TRBV4-2; J gene: TRBJ2-1; CDR3 protein: CASSQDYGGNEQFF
V gene: TRBV4-1; J gene: TRBJ1-4; CDR3 protein: CASSQAVATNEKLFF
V gene: TRBV10-3; J gene: TRBJ2-7; CDR3 protein: CAISESVGALDF
V gene: TRBV5-4; J gene: TRBJ1-2; CDR3 protein: CASSLRELFYYGYTF
V gene: TRBV7-6; J gene: TRBJ1-1; CDR3 protein: CASSTGRRDPEAFF
V gene: TRBV27; J gene: TRBJ1-2; CDR3 protein: CASSFGQPKGEGYTF
V gene: TRBV7-3; J gene: TRBJ2-7; CDR3 protein: CASSSSGGEQYF
V gene: TRBV7-9; J gene: TRBJ1-1; CDR3 protein: CASSPPDRGWTEAFF
V gene: TRBV7-6; J gene: TRBJ1-2; CDR3 protein: CASSPGHLYGYTF
V gene: TRBV28; J gene: TRBJ2-1; CDR3 protein: CASSPLEPGAGGPWDEQFF
V gene: TRBV27; J gene: TRBJ2-6; CDR3 protein: CASSPDGGIGANVLTF
V gene: TRBV5-8; J gene: TRBJ2-3; CDR3 protein: CASSSGFGGPDTQYF
V gene: TRBV7-3; J gene: TRBJ1-4; CDR3 protein: CASSDRGGRDEKLFF
V gene: TRBV27; J gene: TRBJ1-1; CDR3 protein: CASSLRGSEAFF
V gene: TRBV4-3; J gene: TRBJ2-1; CDR3 protein: CASSLGGSSYNEQFF
V gene: TRBV2; J gene: TRBJ2-5; CDR3 protein: CASSDGGRVVGTQYF
V gene: TRBV4-1; J gene: TRBJ2-2; CDR3 protein: CASSQDVGGETGELFF
V gene: TRBV5-1; J gene: TRBJ2-3; CDR3 protein: CASSLELAGLTDTQYF
V gene: TRBV10-3; J gene: TRBJ2-7; CDR3 protein: CATEGDTYYEQYF
V gene: TRBV1; J gene: TRBJ2-3; CDR3 protein: CTSSHGTREPPSTDTQYF
V gene: TRBV6-1; J gene: TRBJ1-5; CDR3 protein: CASSQTSGYNQPQHF
V gene: TRBV5-5; J gene: TRBJ1-1; CDR3 protein: CASSSTDSEAFF
V gene: TRBV28; J gene: TRBJ1-2; CDR3 protein: CASSLGLTGHYGYTF
V gene: TRBV6-4; J gene: TRBJ1-1; CDR3 protein: CASRGQANTEAFF
V gene: TRBV5-6; J gene: TRBJ1-1; CDR3 protein: CASSLSGRGPEAFF